The rows below give T cell receptor beta chains drawn from one sample of a study of breast tumors, draining lymph nodes, adjacent tissues. TCRdb called the multiplex PCR reads again in MiXCR, with one record for every CDR3 protein. This table holds fewer than 25,000 distinct CDR3 sequences, 68% found once. Specimen: tumor-adjacent breast tissue. The receptors were sampled from a female donor with breast cancer. Some clones in this sample may be carry-over from other donors' samples. Both conserved end residues are part of each CDR3. Each record gives: clone size, J gene, D gene, V gene, CDR3 protein, CDR3 DNA. D genes are given only for firm matches. Clone size is not always given. Where it is, it says once, few, many or a class for expanded clones.

>NA|TRBJ2-5|TRBD2|TRBV7-6
CASSLGVGGPETQYF
TGTGCCAGCAGCTTAGGGGTGGGAGGGCCGGAGACCCAGTACTTC
>medium-sized|TRBJ1-2|NA|TRBV19
CASSIDSGVTNYGYTF
TGTGCCAGTAGTATCGATTCCGGCGTTACTAACTATGGCTACACCTTC
>NA|TRBJ2-7|TRBD2|TRBV2
CASSEDRAGLAASSNEQYF
TGTGCCAGCAGTGAAGACAGGGCCGGACTAGCAGCTTCATCGAACGAGCAGTACTTC
>NA|TRBJ2-7|NA|TRBV6-5
CASRQRFSSYEQYF
TGTGCCAGCAGGCAGCGGTTCAGCTCCTACGAGCAGTACTTC
>NA|TRBJ2-7|TRBD1|TRBV7-8
CASSLGMGQGAYEQYF
TGTGCCAGCAGCTTGGGGATGGGACAGGGGGCCTACGAGCAGTACTTC
>NA|TRBJ1-2|NA|TRBV15
CATSTGTDYGYTF
TGTGCCACCAGCACAGGGACGGACTATGGCTACACCTTC
>NA|TRBJ2-3|NA|TRBV19
CASSIGGRGDTQYF
TGTGCCAGTAGTATCGGTGGGAGAGGAGATACGCAGTATTTT
>NA|TRBJ1-4|TRBD1|TRBV20-1
CSARDILDRGRVEKLFF
TGCAGTGCTAGAGACATTTTGGACAGGGGGCGCGTGGAAAAACTGTTTTTT
>NA|TRBJ2-1|NA|TRBV7-2
CASSLGPSENNEQFF
TGTGCCAGCAGCTTAGGGCCATCGGAAAACAATGAGCAGTTCTTC
>NA|TRBJ1-3|TRBD1|TRBV12-3/TRBV12-4
CASSPRTGVGNTIYF
TGTGCCAGCAGTCCCCGGACAGGGGTTGGAAACACCATATATTTT
>once|TRBJ2-5|TRBD2|TRBV20-1
CSALPGLVEKETQYF
TGCAGTGCTCTTCCGGGACTAGTCGAAAAAGAGACCCAGTACTTC
>NA|TRBJ2-2|NA|TRBV6-1
CASSESAENTGELFF
TGTGCCAGCAGTGAAAGCGCGGAGAACACCGGGGAGCTGTTTTTT
>many|TRBJ1-5|TRBD1|TRBV28
CASSPPDRVSNQPQHF
TGTGCCAGCAGTCCCCCGGACAGGGTCAGCAATCAGCCCCAGCATTTT
>NA|TRBJ2-1|TRBD2|TRBV10-3
CATGGTSGYNEQFF
TGTGCCACAGGCGGGACTAGCGGGTACAATGAGCAGTTCTTC
>once|TRBJ2-1|NA|TRBV7-9
CAGGVNLGHEQFF
TGTGCCGGGGGAGTGAACTTAGGCCATGAGCAGTTCTTC
>NA|TRBJ2-7|TRBD1|TRBV2
CASSEQGAGEQYF
TGTGCCAGCAGTGAGCAGGGGGCTGGCGAGCAGTACTTC
>NA|TRBJ1-6|NA|TRBV7-9
CASSLSATTNSPLHF
TGTGCCAGCAGCTTATCTGCCACCACAAATTCACCCCTCCACTTT
>NA|TRBJ2-1|NA|TRBV7-6
CASSLGDGIEQFF
TGTGCCAGCAGCCTAGGGGACGGAATTGAGCAGTTCTTC
>NA|TRBJ2-3|TRBD2|TRBV27
CASSLAGGPTDTQYF
TGTGCCAGCAGTCTAGCGGGAGGGCCGACAGATACGCAGTATTTT
>few|TRBJ2-5|TRBD1|TRBV20-1
CSANTGVGQETQYF
TGCAGTGCAAACACAGGGGTGGGACAAGAGACCCAGTACTTC
>NA|TRBJ2-7|NA|TRBV12-3/TRBV12-4
CASSPGVTYEQYF
TGTGCCAGCAGTCCAGGGGTCACCTACGAGCAGTACTTC
>NA|TRBJ2-7|TRBD1|TRBV6-5
CASRPNHRGRNEQYF
TGTGCCAGCAGGCCGAACCACAGGGGGAGGAACGAGCAGTACTTC
>NA|TRBJ2-7|NA|TRBV30
CAWIKPGAAYEQYF
TGTGCCTGGATCAAGCCCGGGGCTGCCTACGAGCAGTACTTC
>NA|TRBJ2-1|NA|TRBV20-1
CSAGDGLNEQFF
TGCAGTGCTGGAGACGGACTCAATGAGCAGTTCTTC
>NA|TRBJ1-2|TRBD1|TRBV9
CASSVAMTGEYGYTF
TGTGCCAGCAGCGTAGCCATGACAGGGGAGTATGGCTACACCTTC
>NA|TRBJ2-5|TRBD2|TRBV7-6
CASSPRGVAGGQETQYF
TGTGCCAGCAGCCCCCGGGGTGTGGCGGGAGGCCAAGAGACCCAGTACTTC
>many|TRBJ2-1|NA|TRBV20-1
CSASRGPNEQFF
TGCAGTGCTAGCCGGGGGCCCAATGAGCAGTTCTTC
>once|TRBJ2-1|TRBD1|TRBV5-8
CASSLDRGLYNEQFF
TGTGCCAGCAGCCTGGACAGGGGGCTCTACAATGAGCAGTTCTTC
>NA|TRBJ1-2|NA|TRBV20-1
CSARGEGVSYGYTF
TGCAGTGCTAGGGGCGAGGGGGTATCCTATGGCTACACCTTC
>NA|TRBJ1-2|NA|TRBV5-1
CASSLSKGNYGYTF
TGCGCCAGCAGCTTGTCTAAGGGTAACTATGGCTACACCTTC
>NA|TRBJ2-1|NA|TRBV4-1
CASSQGLSGNEQFF
TGCGCCAGCAGCCAAGGCCTCTCGGGCAATGAGCAGTTCTTC
>NA|TRBJ2-7|TRBD2|TRBV28
CASWTSFYEQYF
TGTGCCAGTTGGACTAGCTTTTACGAGCAGTACTTC
>many|TRBJ2-7|NA|TRBV18
CASSRQEYEQYF
TGTGCCAGCTCACGGCAGGAGTACGAGCAGTACTTC
>NA|TRBJ2-3|TRBD2|TRBV20-1
CSARGQAGYTDTQYF
TGCAGTGCTAGAGGGCAAGCGGGGTACACAGATACGCAGTATTTT
>few|TRBJ2-7|TRBD1|TRBV5-1
CASSQGDRVSYEQYF
TGCGCCAGCAGCCAAGGGGACAGGGTCTCCTACGAGCAGTACTTC
>NA|TRBJ1-5|NA|TRBV4-1
CASSQVRGYQPQHF
TGCGCCAGCAGCCAAGTACGGGGATATCAGCCCCAGCATTTT
>few|TRBJ2-7|TRBD2|TRBV9
CASSVGTSGSHEQYF
TGTGCCAGCAGCGTCGGGACTAGCGGGAGCCACGAGCAGTACTTC
>NA|TRBJ2-5|TRBD2|TRBV15
CATSRGGLAGEGETQYF
TGTGCCACCAGCAGAGGGGGGCTAGCGGGAGAGGGGGAGACCCAGTACTTC
>NA|TRBJ1-1|TRBD1|TRBV20-1
CSARELQGAVTEASF
TGCAGTGCTAGAGAATTACAGGGGGCGGTCACTGAAGCTTCCTTT
>NA|TRBJ2-3|TRBD2|TRBV9
CASSISTSGMGNTQYF
TGTGCCAGCAGCATCTCGACTAGCGGGATGGGCAATACGCAGTATTTT
>medium-sized|TRBJ2-1|TRBD2|TRBV5-1
CASSLVLAGDNEQFF
TGCGCCAGCAGCTTGGTACTAGCGGGAGATAATGAGCAGTTCTTC
>NA|TRBJ2-1|NA|TRBV6-4
CASRHSYNEQFF
TGTGCCAGCCGACACTCCTACAATGAGCAGTTCTTC
>NA|TRBJ2-7|TRBD1|TRBV4-3
CASSQGRQGNEQYF
TGCGCCAGCAGCCAAGGGAGACAGGGCAACGAGCAGTACTTC